This TCR beta chain was sequenced during a study of T cell changes during pregnancy in multiple sclerosis. The germline V gene has CDR1 LNHDA and CDR2 SQIVND (reference sequence). V was cut by 3 bases and J by 1 base, with 10 bases left in between. The CDR3 runs to 15 residues. Libraries were prepared by immunoSEQ multiplex PCR; TCRdb keeps only in-frame clonotypes and omits some of them. The sample holds about 59,000 clones, over 80% seen once. The rearrangement links TRBV19 to TRBJ2-1; D is ambiguous. This receptor was identified in a female donor with multiple sclerosis, enrolled in a pregnancy study. The sample was peripheral blood, taken in the first trimester of pregnancy. CDR3 sequence reads: CASSISYRSYNEQFF. The CDR3 DNA reads as TGTGCCAGTAGTATCTCATATCGGTCCTACAATGAGCAGTTCTTC.